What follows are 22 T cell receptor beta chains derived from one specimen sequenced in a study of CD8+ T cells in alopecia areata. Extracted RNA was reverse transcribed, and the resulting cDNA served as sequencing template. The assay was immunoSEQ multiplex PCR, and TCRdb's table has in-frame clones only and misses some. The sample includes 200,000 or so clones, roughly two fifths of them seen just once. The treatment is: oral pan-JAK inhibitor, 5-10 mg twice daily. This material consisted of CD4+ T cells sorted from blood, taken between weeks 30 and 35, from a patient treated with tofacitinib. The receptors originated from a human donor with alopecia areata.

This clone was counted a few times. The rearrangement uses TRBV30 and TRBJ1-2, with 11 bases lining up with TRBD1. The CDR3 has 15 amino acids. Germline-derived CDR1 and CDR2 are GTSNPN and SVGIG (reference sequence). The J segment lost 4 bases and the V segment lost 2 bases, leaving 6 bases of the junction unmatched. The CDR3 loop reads CAWSQPGTGGYGYTF. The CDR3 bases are TGTGCCTGGAGTCAACCCGGGACAGGGGGCTATGGCTACACCTTC.

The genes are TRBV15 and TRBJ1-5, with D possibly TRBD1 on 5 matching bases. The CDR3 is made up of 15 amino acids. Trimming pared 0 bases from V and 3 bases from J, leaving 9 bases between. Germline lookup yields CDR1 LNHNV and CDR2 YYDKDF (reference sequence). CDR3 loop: CATSRDRVSNQPQHF. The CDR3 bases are TGTGCCACCAGCAGAGACAGGGTCTCCAATCAGCCCCAGCATTTT.

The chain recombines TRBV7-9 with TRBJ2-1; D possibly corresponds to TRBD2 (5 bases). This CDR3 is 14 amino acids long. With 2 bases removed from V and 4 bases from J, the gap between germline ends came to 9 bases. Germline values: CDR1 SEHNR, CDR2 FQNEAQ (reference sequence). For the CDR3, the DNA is TGTGCCAGCAGCTTATCAGCGGAATACAATGAGCAGTTCTTC. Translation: CASSLSAEYNEQFF.

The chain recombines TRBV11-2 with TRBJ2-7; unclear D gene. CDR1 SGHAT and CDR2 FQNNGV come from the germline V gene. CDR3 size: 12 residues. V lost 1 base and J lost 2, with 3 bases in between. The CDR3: CASSLAPYEQYF. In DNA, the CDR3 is TGTGCCAGCAGCTTAGCCCCCTACGAGCAGTACTTC.

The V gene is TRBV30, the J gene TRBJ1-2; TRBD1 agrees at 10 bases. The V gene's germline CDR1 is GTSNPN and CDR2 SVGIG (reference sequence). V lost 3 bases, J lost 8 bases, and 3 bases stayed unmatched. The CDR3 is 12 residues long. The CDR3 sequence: CAWRGQGNGYTF. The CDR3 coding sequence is TGTGCCTGGAGGGGACAGGGGAACGGCTACACCTTC. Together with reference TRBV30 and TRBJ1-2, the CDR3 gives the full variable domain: SQTIHQWPATLVQPVGSPLSLECTVEGTSNPNLYWYRQAAGRGLQLLFYSVGIGQISSEVPQNLSASRPQDRQFILSSKKLLLSDSGFYLCAWRGQGNGYTFGSGTRLTVV.

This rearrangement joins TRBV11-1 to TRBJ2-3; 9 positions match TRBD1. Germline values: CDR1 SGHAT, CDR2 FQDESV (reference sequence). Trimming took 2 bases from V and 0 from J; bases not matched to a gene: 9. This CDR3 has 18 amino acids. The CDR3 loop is CASSLRTGVGTSTDTQYF. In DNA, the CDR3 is TGTGCCAGCAGCTTAAGGACAGGGGTTGGAACTAGCACAGATACGCAGTATTTT.

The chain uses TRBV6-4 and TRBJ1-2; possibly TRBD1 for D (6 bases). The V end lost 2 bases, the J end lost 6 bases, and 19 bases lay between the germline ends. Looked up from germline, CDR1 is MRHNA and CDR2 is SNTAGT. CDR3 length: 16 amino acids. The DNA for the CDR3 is TGTGCCAGCAGTGACACAGGGTTGAACGATTTTCATGGCTACACCTTC. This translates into CASSDTGLNDFHGYTF.

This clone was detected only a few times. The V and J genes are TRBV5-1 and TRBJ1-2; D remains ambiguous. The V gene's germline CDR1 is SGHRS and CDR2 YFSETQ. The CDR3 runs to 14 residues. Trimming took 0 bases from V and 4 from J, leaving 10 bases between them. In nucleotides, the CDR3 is TGCGCCAGCAGCTTGGACAGCACCTCCTATGGCTACACCTTC. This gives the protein CASSLDSTSYGYTF.

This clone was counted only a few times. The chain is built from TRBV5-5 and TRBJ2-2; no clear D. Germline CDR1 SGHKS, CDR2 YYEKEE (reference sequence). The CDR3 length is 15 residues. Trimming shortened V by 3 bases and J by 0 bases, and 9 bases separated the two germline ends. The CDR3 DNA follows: TGTGCCAGCAGCTCGGATTACGCGAACACCGGGGAGCTGTTTTTT. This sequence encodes CASSSDYANTGELFF.

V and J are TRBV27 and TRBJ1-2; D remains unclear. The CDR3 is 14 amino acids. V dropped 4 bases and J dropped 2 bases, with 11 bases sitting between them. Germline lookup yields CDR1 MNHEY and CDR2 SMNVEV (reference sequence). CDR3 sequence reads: CASSSPSRNYGYTF. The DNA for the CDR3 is TGTGCCAGCAGTTCCCCATCCAGAAACTATGGCTACACCTTC.

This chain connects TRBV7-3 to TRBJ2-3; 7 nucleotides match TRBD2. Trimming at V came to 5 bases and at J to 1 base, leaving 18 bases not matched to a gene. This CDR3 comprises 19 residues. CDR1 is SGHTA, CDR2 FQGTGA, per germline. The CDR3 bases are TGTGCCAGCAGCCCTCCTGGGGCTAGCGGCAGATTACGCACAGATACGCAGTATTTT. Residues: CASSPPGASGRLRTDTQYF.

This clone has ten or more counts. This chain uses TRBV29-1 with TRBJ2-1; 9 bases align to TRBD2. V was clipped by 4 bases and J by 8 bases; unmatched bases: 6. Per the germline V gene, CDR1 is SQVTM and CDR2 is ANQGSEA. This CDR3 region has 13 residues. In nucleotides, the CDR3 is TGCAGCGTTGTAGGACTAGCGCAGTATGAGCAGTTCTTC. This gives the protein CSVVGLAQYEQFF.

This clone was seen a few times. CDR3 region: CASSRGESPLHF. In DNA form, the CDR3 reads TGCGCCAGCAGCCGGGGAGAATCACCCCTCCACTTT. This chain uses TRBV5-1 with TRBJ1-6, with D unresolved. The CDR3 contains 12 residues. The germline V gene has CDR1 SGHRS and CDR2 YFSETQ. The ends were cut back, 4 bases at V and 10 bases at J, with 9 bases in the middle. Variable domain in full (rest from reference TRBV5-1 and TRBJ1-6): KAGVTQTPRYLIKTRGQQVTLSCSPISGHRSVSWYQQTPGQGLQFLFEYFSETQRNKGNFPGRFSGRQFSNSRSEMNVSTLELGDSALYLCASSRGESPLHFGNGTRLTVT.

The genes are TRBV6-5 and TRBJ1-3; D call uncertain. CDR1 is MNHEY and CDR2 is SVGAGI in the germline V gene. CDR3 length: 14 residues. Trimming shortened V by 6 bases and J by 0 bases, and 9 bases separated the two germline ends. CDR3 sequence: CASRTISSGNTIYF. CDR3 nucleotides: TGTGCCAGCAGGACGATAAGCTCTGGAAACACCATATATTTT.

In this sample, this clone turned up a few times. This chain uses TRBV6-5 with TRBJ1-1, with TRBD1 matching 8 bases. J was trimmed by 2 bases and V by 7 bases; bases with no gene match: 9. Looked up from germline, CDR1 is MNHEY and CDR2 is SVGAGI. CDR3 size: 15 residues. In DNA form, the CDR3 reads TGTGCCAGCACCTCCCACGGGACAGGAAACACTGAAGCTTTCTTT. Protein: CASTSHGTGNTEAFF.

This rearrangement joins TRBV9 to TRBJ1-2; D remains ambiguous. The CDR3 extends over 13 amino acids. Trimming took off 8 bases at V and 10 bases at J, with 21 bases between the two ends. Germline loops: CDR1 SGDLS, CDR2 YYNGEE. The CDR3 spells CASSSPSLGDYTF. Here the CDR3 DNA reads TGTGCCAGTTCCTCACCGTCCCTTGGCGACTACACCTTC.

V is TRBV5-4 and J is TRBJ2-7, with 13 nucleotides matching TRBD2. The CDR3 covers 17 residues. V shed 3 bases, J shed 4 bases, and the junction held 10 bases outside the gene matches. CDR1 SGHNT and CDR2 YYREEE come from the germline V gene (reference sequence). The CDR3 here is CASSSRSSGLAGYEQYF. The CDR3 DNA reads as TGTGCCAGCAGCTCTCGGTCCTCGGGACTAGCGGGATACGAGCAGTACTTC.

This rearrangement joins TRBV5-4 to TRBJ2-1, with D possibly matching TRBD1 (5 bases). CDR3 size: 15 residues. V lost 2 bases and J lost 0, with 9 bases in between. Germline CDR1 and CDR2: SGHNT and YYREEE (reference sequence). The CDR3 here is CASSLDRRSYNEQFF. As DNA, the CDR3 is TGTGCCAGCAGCTTAGACAGACGCTCCTACAATGAGCAGTTCTTC.

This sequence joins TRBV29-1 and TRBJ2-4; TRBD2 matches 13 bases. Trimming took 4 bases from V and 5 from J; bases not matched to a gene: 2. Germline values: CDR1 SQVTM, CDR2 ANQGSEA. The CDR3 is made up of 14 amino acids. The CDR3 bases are TGCAGCGTTGGGACTAGCGGGGGCGAAAACATTCAGTACTTC. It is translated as CSVGTSGGENIQYF.

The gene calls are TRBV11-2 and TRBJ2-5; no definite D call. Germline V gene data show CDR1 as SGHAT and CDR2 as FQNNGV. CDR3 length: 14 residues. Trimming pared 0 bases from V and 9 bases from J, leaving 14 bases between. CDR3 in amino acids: CASSLDHTPRAQYF. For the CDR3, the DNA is TGTGCCAGCAGCTTAGATCACACCCCAAGGGCCCAGTACTTC. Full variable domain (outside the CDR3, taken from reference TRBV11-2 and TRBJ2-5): EAGVAQSPRYKIIEKRQSVAFWCNPISGHATLYWYQQILGQGPKLLIQFQNNGVVDDSQLPKDRFSAERLKGVDSTLKIQPAKLEDSAVYLCASSLDHTPRAQYFGPGTRLLVL.

CDR3 coding DNA: TGTGCCAGCAGACAGACCCCAGGGGAGAGGGCAGATACGCAGTATTTT. This sequence encodes CASRQTPGERADTQYF. This chain connects TRBV11-2 to TRBJ2-3; possible D gene TRBD1, 6 bases. The CDR3 covers 16 residues. V was pared by 6 bases and J by 4 bases, with 20 bases between. The germline gives CDR1 SGHAT, CDR2 FQNNGV.

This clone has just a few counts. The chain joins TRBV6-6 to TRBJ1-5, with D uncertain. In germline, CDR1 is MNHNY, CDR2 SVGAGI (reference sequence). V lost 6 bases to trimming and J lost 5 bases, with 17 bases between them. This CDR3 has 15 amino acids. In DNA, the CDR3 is TGTGCCAGCAGCCGCAGGCCGCCGGAGGATCAGCCCCAGCATTTT. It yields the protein CASSRRPPEDQPQHF.